This T cell receptor beta chain was found in a study of blood T cell repertoires in COVID-19. Study information: T cells, B-cell-depleted T cells, or PBMCs supplied cDNA or gDNA.

Generated by immunoSEQ multiplex PCR, the TCRdb table keeps only in-frame clones and is missing some. Among about 200,000 clones listed, 80% to 95% were seen once. The CDR3 consists of 13 residues. The V end was cut by 6 bases, the J end by 0 bases, with 6 bases between. Germline CDR1 is LNHDA and CDR2 is SQIVND (reference sequence). Sequencing was performed on peripheral blood. The receptor was derived from a man in his forties or fifties with acute or convalescent COVID-19. The rearrangement uses TRBV19 and TRBJ1-3; a possible D gene is TRBD1 (5 bases). This CDR3 reads CASSQGSGNTIYF. The CDR3 coding sequence is TGTGCCAGTAGCCAGGGCTCTGGAAACACCATATATTTT.